Reported below is one T cell receptor (beta chain). Its antigen remains unidentified. The Oncomine TCR Beta short-read assay was applied to DNA of cultured CD4+ T cells. One entry per CDR3 protein results from TCRdb running MiXCR on the PCR reads. The sample includes more than 15,000 distinct CDR3 sequences, roughly 40% of them seen just once. This record belongs to a study of vaccination and CD4 T cells after COVID-19. Study-wide context: Convalescent donors totaled six males and four females, including two who were Hispanic.

Study-wide findings and caveats: Median SARS-CoV-2-reactive clonotype numbers rose nonsignificantly, about 21 to 38. Spike mono-reactive clones accounted for 304 of the 307 vaccine-specific clones found in convalescent patients.

The treatment was: roughly nine-day PBMC culture with coronavirus spike peptide pools or control peptides (ViraFEST assay). Following expansion of antigen-specific T cells with peptide pools, ViraFEST then sequenced TCRs. Trimming removed 6 bases from V and 1 base from J, with 8 bases in between. From germline, CDR1 is MDHEN and CDR2 SYDVKM. The CDR3 loop spans 13 amino acids. This sequence originates from a human donor who had recovered from COVID-19. The V call is TRBV28, the J call TRBJ2-3; D might be TRBD1 (6 bases). The sequencing input was CD4+ T cells from blood, cultured in vitro. DNA of the CDR3: TGTGCCAGCAGCAACAGGGGCACAGATACGCAGTATTTT. Its protein product is CASSNRGTDTQYF.